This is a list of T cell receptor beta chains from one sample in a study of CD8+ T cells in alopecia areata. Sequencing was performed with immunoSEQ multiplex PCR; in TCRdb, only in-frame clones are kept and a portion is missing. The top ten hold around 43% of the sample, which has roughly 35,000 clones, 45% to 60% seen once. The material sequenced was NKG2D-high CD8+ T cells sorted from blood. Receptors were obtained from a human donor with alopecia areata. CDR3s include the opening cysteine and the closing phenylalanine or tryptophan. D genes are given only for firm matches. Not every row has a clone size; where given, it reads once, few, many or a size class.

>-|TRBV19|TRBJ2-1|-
TGTGCCAGTAGTATCGGGGGCAATGAGCAGTTCTTC
CASSIGGNEQFF
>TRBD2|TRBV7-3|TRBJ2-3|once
TGTGCCAGCAGCCCTGGGACTAGCGGGACAGATACGCAGTATTTT
CASSPGTSGTDTQYF
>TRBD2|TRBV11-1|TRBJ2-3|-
TGTGCCAGCCTCCTGGGGAGGGGCGCAGATACGCAGTATTTT
CASLLGRGADTQYF
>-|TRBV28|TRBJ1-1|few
TGTGCCAGCAGTCCTCGTGCGGGGGGCCCTCCTCACTTT
CASSPRAGGPPHF
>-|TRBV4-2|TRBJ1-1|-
TGTGCCAGCAGCCAAGATTCCGACAGTTGGCTTAACACTGAAGCTTTCTTT
CASSQDSDSWLNTEAFF
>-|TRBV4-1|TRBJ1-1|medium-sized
TGCGCCAGCAGCCCGGTCGGAACAGGGTGGGACACTGAAGCTTTCTTT
CASSPVGTGWDTEAFF
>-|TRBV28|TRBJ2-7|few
TGTGCCAGCACCCTTTACCCGGGCATAGGCAAATACGAGCAGTACTTC
CASTLYPGIGKYEQYF
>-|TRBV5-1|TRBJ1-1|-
TGCGCCAGCAGCTTGGCGCTTGGGGGGACTGAAGCTTTCTTT
CASSLALGGTEAFF
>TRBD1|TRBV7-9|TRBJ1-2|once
TGTGCCAGCAGGTCAACCGGGACAGTGATCTATGGCTACACCTTC
CASRSTGTVIYGYTF
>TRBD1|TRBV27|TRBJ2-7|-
TGTGCCAGCAGTCCCGGGACAGGGCCGTACGAGCAGTACTTC
CASSPGTGPYEQYF
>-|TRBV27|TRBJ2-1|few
TGTGCCACCAGTGATCCCCAGGGGACCTACAATGAGCAGTTCTTC
CATSDPQGTYNEQFF
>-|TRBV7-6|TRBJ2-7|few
TGTGCCAGCAGCTTTTACCCCCAGAACGAGCAGTACTTC
CASSFYPQNEQYF
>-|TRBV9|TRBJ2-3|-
TGTGCCAGCAGCGCCTATAAGACAGATACGCAGTATTTT
CASSAYKTDTQYF
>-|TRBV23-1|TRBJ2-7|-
TGCGCCAGCAGTCTGCGGGTTGATAGGGTCGTCTCCTACGAGCAGTACTTC
CASSLRVDRVVSYEQYF
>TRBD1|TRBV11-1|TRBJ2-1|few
TGTGCCAGCAGCTTAGCGGGACAGGCGTTCTCCTACAATGAGCAGTTCTTC
CASSLAGQAFSYNEQFF
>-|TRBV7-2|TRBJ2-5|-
TGTGCCAGCAGCTTAGGGGATTCTTGGGTCCGAGGCCCACAAGAGACCCAGTACTTC
CASSLGDSWVRGPQETQYF
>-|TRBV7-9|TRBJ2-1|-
TGTGCCAGCAGCGCTAGCAGGAATGAGCAGTTCTTC
CASSASRNEQFF
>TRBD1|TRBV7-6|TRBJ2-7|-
TGTGCCAGCAGCTCACCCCTTAGGGGACAGGGGAGCGAGCAGTACTTC
CASSSPLRGQGSEQYF
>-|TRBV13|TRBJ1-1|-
TGTGCCAGCAGCTTAGCATTACAGGGCTGGGGGACTGAAGCTTTCTTT
CASSLALQGWGTEAFF
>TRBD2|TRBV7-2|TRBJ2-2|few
TGTGCCAGCAGCTGGTGGGAGGGCCACACCGGGGAGCTGTTTTTT
CASSWWEGHTGELFF
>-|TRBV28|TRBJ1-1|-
TGTGCCAGCAGTTTAGTAGTGAACACTGAAGCTTTCTTT
CASSLVVNTEAFF
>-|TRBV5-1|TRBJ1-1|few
TGCGCCAGCAGCTTCTGGGGGGGATCTGAAGCTTTCTTT
CASSFWGGSEAFF
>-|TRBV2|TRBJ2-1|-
TGTGCCAGCAGAAAGGGGGGTAGCTCCTACAATGAGCAGTTCTTC
CASRKGGSSYNEQFF
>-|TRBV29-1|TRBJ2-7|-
TGCAGCGTCTTGGCAGGCTCCGCCGAGCAGTACTTC
CSVLAGSAEQYF
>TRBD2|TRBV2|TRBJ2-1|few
TGTGCCAGCAGCCTTCTAGCGGGAGGATTCGAGCAGTTCTTC
CASSLLAGGFEQFF
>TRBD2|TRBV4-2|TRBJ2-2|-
TGTGCCAGCAGCCAAGATGTTAGACTAGCGGATAACACCGGGGAGCTGTTTTTT
CASSQDVRLADNTGELFF
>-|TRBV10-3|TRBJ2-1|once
TGTGCCATCAGTGAGTCGAAGGACATCCCTGGAGTAGTTTACAATGAGCAGTTCTTC
CAISESKDIPGVVYNEQFF
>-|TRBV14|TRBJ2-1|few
TGTGCCAGCAGCCCCGGCGGCGGGTTGGGCAATGAGCAGTTCTTC
CASSPGGGLGNEQFF
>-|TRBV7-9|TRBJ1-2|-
TGTGCCACCCGGGACGGCACGGAGGATGGCTACACCTTC
CATRDGTEDGYTF
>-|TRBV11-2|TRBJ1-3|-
TGTGCCAGCAGCTTAGGCAGCCACAGCTCTGGAAACACCATATATTTT
CASSLGSHSSGNTIYF
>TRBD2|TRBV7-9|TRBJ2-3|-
TGTGCCGCCCAGGCGGGAGCAGTTACTAGCACAGATACGCAGTATTTT
CAAQAGAVTSTDTQYF
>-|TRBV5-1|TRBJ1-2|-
TGCGCCAGCAGCCCCAGGGCTCAGGACCTCTATGGCTACACCTTC
CASSPRAQDLYGYTF
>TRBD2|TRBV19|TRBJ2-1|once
TGTGCCAGTAGTCTTAGCGGGGGGGCCTACAATGAGCAGTTCTTC
CASSLSGGAYNEQFF
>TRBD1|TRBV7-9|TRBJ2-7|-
TGTGCCAGCAGCGCCCTAGACAGGGGGGCGCAGTACTTC
CASSALDRGAQYF
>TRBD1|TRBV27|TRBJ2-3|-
TGTGCCAGCAGTTCGGGGACAGTAAGCACAGATACGCAGTATTTT
CASSSGTVSTDTQYF
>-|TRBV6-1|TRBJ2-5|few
TGTGCCAGCAGTGAAGCGCGGAGATTGTACCAAGAGACCCAGTACTTC
CASSEARRLYQETQYF
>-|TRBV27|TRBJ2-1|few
TGTGCCAGCAGTTCTGGTAAACTGAGCAATGAGCAGTTCTTC
CASSSGKLSNEQFF